This T cell receptor (beta chain) was captured by sequencing in a study of beta chain features in type 1 diabetes. Study-level results: Shorter templates might be favored by PCR, equally in patients and controls.

Per germline, CDR1 KGHSH and CDR2 LQKENI. The CDR3 is 17 residues long. The ends were cut back, 2 bases at V and 8 bases at J, with 19 bases in the middle. The whole isolated RNA underwent reverse transcription, so sequencing captured expressed TCRB transcripts. TCRdb's copy holds only in-frame clones and misses some; the assay was immunoSEQ multiplex PCR. The sample includes about 350,000 clones, roughly a fifth of them seen just once. This clone appeared a few times. Antigen unknown. The source is a woman aged 18-29 years in good health. Sequenced: naive CD4+ T cells from blood. The V call is TRBV18, the J call TRBJ1-6; D is perhaps TRBD1 (5 bases). The CDR3 bases are TGTGCCAGCTCACCAAACAGTCAGGGAAGCACTTATTCACCCCTCCACTTT. Residues: CASSPNSQGSTYSPLHF.